A single T cell receptor beta chain is shown here with its context. Its antigen is still unknown. This sample was included in a study of cytomegalovirus exposure and HLA in healthy donors. Points from the study as a whole: Because they were indistinguishable, some V segments, including TRBV6-2 and TRBV6-3, were excluded. For most TCR sequences rarity was the rule, although some public TCRs occurred in many donors. The availability of immune exposure information extended only to CMV serostatus.

The PCR had 60 Vbeta and 13 Jbeta primers. TCRdb's copy holds only in-frame clones and misses some; the assay was immunoSEQ multiplex PCR. In total, the table holds tens of thousands of clones. The CDR3 loop spans 13 amino acids. CDR1 is SGHTA and CDR2 is FQGNSA in the germline V gene. V was clipped by 2 bases and J by 5 bases, with 7 bases between them. This TCR was recovered from a woman in her fifties or sixties in good health and CMV-seronegative. Input material: PBMCs. This chain links TRBV7-2 with TRBJ2-1; D not certain. CDR3 coding DNA: TGTGCCAGCAGCTTACGCCAGAACAATGAGCAGTTCTTC. The encoded protein is CASSLRQNNEQFF.